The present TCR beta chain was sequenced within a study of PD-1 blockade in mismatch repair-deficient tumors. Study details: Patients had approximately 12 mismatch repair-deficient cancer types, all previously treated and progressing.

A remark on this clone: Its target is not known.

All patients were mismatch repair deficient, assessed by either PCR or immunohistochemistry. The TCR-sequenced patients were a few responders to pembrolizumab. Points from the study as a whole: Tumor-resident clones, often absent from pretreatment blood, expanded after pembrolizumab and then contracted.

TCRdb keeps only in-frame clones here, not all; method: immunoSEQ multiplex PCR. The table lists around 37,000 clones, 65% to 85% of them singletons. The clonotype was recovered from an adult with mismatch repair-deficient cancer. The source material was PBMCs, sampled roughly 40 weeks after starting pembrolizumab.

The CDR3 sequence is CAISDPPAGGPQETQYF. CDR3 coding DNA: TGTGCCATCAGTGACCCTCCAGCGGGGGGACCCCAAGAGACCCAGTACTTC. The chain is built from TRBV10-3 and TRBJ2-5, with TRBD2 identical over 9 bases. V lost 3 bases, J lost 1 base, and 9 bases stayed unmatched. Germline V CDR1 and CDR2: ENHRY, SYGVKD. The CDR3 extends over 17 amino acids.